This T cell receptor (beta chain) originates from a study of blood T cell repertoires in COVID-19. Study-wide background: Specimens from acute and convalescent COVID-19 originated in the United States, Italy and Spain.

Recruitment covered about 26 US areas and drew participants whose ages spanned roughly 18 to 89 years. Clinical histories supplied by participants themselves formed the basis of cohort assignment. Germline CDR1 SGHTA, CDR2 FQGNSA. This CDR3 has 15 residues. V was shortened by 1 base and J by 2 bases, with 12 bases between the two germline ends. Assay: immunoSEQ multiplex PCR; the TCRdb copy retains only in-frame clones and omits some. The sample has a few hundred thousand clones, 83% seen once. A note on this clone: The sample has other DNA sequences that encode this CDR3 too.

The V call is TRBV7-2, the J call TRBJ2-7, with a tentative D call TRBD1 (5 bases). The source of this sequence is a woman in her fifties or sixties who had recovered from COVID-19. The material sequenced was PBMCs or T cells enriched from blood (not recorded which). CDR3 residues: CASSLVGQGTYEQYF. In nucleotides, the CDR3 is TGTGCCAGCAGCTTAGTCGGTCAGGGTACCTACGAGCAGTACTTC.